This TCR beta chain emerged from a study of shared T cell receptors in the human thymus. Assay used: immunoSEQ multiplex PCR; TCRdb lists only in-frame clones, some missing. The profile shows roughly 410,000 clones, 85% to 95% of them singletons. Germline V gene lookup returns CDR1 LNHDA and CDR2 SQIVND (reference sequence). The CDR3 runs to 18 residues. V lost 5 bases to trimming and J lost 2 bases; unmatched junction nucleotides: 14. The sequenced sample consisted of thymocytes. The genes are TRBV19 and TRBJ1-2, with TRBD1 matching over 10 bases. This sequence originates from a human donor. The DNA of the CDR3 is TGTGCCAGTAGTGATAAAGGGGACAGGGGAGTTGAGAACTATGGCTACACCTTC. This sequence encodes CASSDKGDRGVENYGYTF.